The 24 T cell receptor beta chains below were found in one sample sequenced in a study of blood T cell repertoires in COVID-19. Assay used: immunoSEQ multiplex PCR; TCRdb lists only in-frame clones, some missing. The table records 130,000 or so clones, roughly nine tenths of them present only once. Sequenced material: peripheral blood. The receptors originated from a man aged 70-80 years with active or convalescent COVID-19.

The CDR3 protein is CARPGDSNQPQHF. Written as DNA, the CDR3 is TGTGCCAGGCCCGGGGATAGCAATCAGCCCCAGCATTTT. The chain carries TRBV5-3 and TRBJ1-5; D is undetermined. Being an ORF, TRBV5-3 has a function that is uncertain. With 8 bases removed from V and 0 bases from J, the gap between germline ends came to 9 bases. The CDR3 is 13 residues long.

V gene TRBV28 combines with J gene TRBJ2-3; 12 bases agree with TRBD2. Germline CDR1 reads MDHEN; CDR2 reads SYDVKM. The CDR3 contains 17 residues. V lost 2 bases and J lost 3; bases outside the gene matches: 6. The chain's CDR3 is CASSLEASGRGTDTQYF. CDR3 DNA: TGTGCCAGCAGTTTAGAGGCTAGCGGGAGGGGTACAGATACGCAGTATTTT.

This clone was seen only a few times. This chain joins TRBV11-2 and TRBJ2-7; possibly TRBD2 for D (6 bases). This CDR3 has 14 amino acids. CDR1 and CDR2 (germline): SGHAT, FQNNGV. Trimming removed 0 bases from V and 6 bases from J, with 12 bases in between. The CDR3 is CASSLDLWGVEQYF. The DNA for the CDR3 is TGTGCCAGCAGCTTAGATCTGTGGGGGGTCGAGCAGTACTTC.

The sample holds one count of this clone. The chain combines TRBV20-1 with TRBJ2-1; TRBD2 aligns across 8 bases. This CDR3 contains 11 residues. The V segment lost 4 bases and the J segment 14 bases; nucleotides outside the gene matches: 7. From germline, CDR1 is DFQATT and CDR2 SNEGSKA (reference sequence). The CDR3 here is CSATSGGLKFF. The CDR3 coding sequence is TGCAGTGCTACCTCGGGAGGGCTCAAGTTCTTC.

The gene calls are TRBV6-5 and TRBJ2-1; 12 positions agree with TRBD2. The CDR3 has 14 residues. The V segment lost 8 bases and the J segment 10 bases; nucleotides outside the gene matches: 9. CDR1 and CDR2 (germline): MNHEY, SVGAGI. The CDR3 here is CASGGTSGLWEQFF. The DNA for the CDR3 is TGTGCCAGCGGAGGGACTAGCGGGCTGTGGGAGCAGTTCTTC.

The rearrangement links TRBV7-9 to TRBJ2-7; TRBD2 agrees at 8 bases. The J segment lost 5 bases and the V segment lost 5 bases, leaving 14 bases of the junction unmatched. The length of the CDR3 is 16 residues. Germline V gene sequence: CDR1 SEHNR, CDR2 FQNEAQ (reference sequence). The CDR3 bases are TGTGCCAGCAGCCCCCGTAGGGCAGCGGGAGCAGACGAGCAGTACTTC. Its protein product is CASSPRRAAGADEQYF.

V usage is TRBV9 and J usage is TRBJ2-2, with 12 bases that match TRBD2. Germline CDR1 reads SGDLS; CDR2 reads YYNGEE. The CDR3 length is 16 residues. Trimming took 4 bases from V and 3 from J; bases not matched to a gene: 4. The CDR3 sequence: CASSSRLAGDTGELFF. The CDR3 DNA sequence: TGTGCCAGCAGCTCCCGACTAGCGGGAGACACCGGGGAGCTGTTTTTT.

J is TRBJ2-7 and V is TRBV11-3; D not resolved. The ends were cut back, 2 bases at V and 3 bases at J, with 8 bases in the middle. CDR1 and CDR2 from the germline V gene are SGHNT and YENEEA. The CDR3 length is 13 residues. CDR3 DNA: TGTGCCAGCAGCTTAACAGACCACTACGAGCAGTACTTC. This codes for CASSLTDHYEQYF.

The CDR3 DNA reads as TGTGCCAGCAGTGAACTGGAGTTAATGAACACTGAAGCTTTCTTT. Its translation is CASSELELMNTEAFF. The chain carries TRBV6-1 and TRBJ1-1; no clear D. V lost 2 bases, J lost 0 bases, and 10 bases lay in between. Looked up from germline, CDR1 is MNHNS and CDR2 is SASEGT. The CDR3 loop spans 15 amino acids.

The chain is built from TRBV28 and TRBJ1-2; D is perhaps TRBD1 (6 bases). Germline CDR1 reads MDHEN; CDR2 reads SYDVKM. V shed 4 bases and J shed 6 bases, with 12 bases lying between them. CDR3 length: 13 amino acids. CDR3 protein: CASSSTGPHGYTF. CDR3 bases: TGTGCCAGCAGTTCGACAGGTCCCCATGGCTACACCTTC.

CDR3 sequence (DNA): TGTGCCAGCAGGGGAGGAGTAGTTCCCGTCGAGCAGTACTTC. Protein sequence: CASRGGVVPVEQYF. The chain employs TRBV28 and TRBJ2-7, with D possibly TRBD2 on 6 matching bases. In germline, CDR1 is MDHEN, CDR2 SYDVKM. Trimming cost V 6 bases and J 6 bases, with 18 bases left between them. The CDR3 loop spans 14 amino acids.

This chain joins TRBV19 and TRBJ2-1; possibly TRBD2 for D (5 bases). Germline assignment: CDR1 LNHDA and CDR2 SQIVND (reference sequence). V dropped 4 bases and J dropped 3 bases, with 16 bases sitting between them. This CDR3 is 16 amino acids long. This chain's CDR3 is CASSTREPGNYNEQFF. The CDR3 DNA is TGTGCCAGTAGTACTAGGGAGCCCGGAAACTACAATGAGCAGTTCTTC.

CDR3 in amino acids: CASSVGTSGTSYEQYF. The CDR3, as DNA: TGTGCCAGCAGCGTGGGGACTAGCGGGACCTCCTACGAGCAGTACTTC. The gene calls are TRBV9 and TRBJ2-7; 13 nucleotides match TRBD2. The V gene's germline CDR1 is SGDLS and CDR2 YYNGEE. The junction had 2 bases not matched to a gene; V was cut back by 2 bases and J by 0 bases. This CDR3 region has 16 residues.

The CDR3 loop is CAISEELVSYEQYF. Written as DNA, the CDR3 is TGTGCCATCAGTGAGGAACTGGTATCCTACGAGCAGTACTTC. J is TRBJ2-7 and V is TRBV10-3, with D uncertain. The germline V and J ends were trimmed by 2 bases and 1 base, with 9 bases remaining between them. This CDR3 region has 14 residues. CDR1 is ENHRY, CDR2 SYGVKD, per germline.

V gene TRBV15 combines with J gene TRBJ2-7; 8 positions match TRBD1. There are 14 residues in the CDR3. Unmatched junction bases numbered 8, after V lost 3 bases and J lost 7 bases. Germline V lookup: CDR1 LNHNV, CDR2 YYDKDF (reference sequence). CDR3 sequence (DNA): TGTGCCACCAGCAGGGACAGGGCAGCGTTAGAGCAGTACTTC. This codes for CATSRDRAALEQYF. Complete variable domain (other parts from reference TRBV15 and TRBJ2-7): DAMVIQNPRYQVTQFGKPVTLSCSQTLNHNVMYWYQQKSSQAPKLLFHYYDKDFNNEADTPDNFQSRRPNTSFCFLDIRSPGLGDTAMYLCATSRDRAALEQYFGPGTRLTVT.

The chain joins TRBV18 to TRBJ1-1; D gene unclear. The germline CDR1 and CDR2 sequences are KGHSH and LQKENI. The V and J ends lost 3 bases and 1 base respectively, with 12 bases between them. CDR3 length equals 15 residues. The CDR3 sequence is CASSPPRAANTEAFF. CDR3 nucleotide sequence: TGTGCCAGCTCACCCCCGAGGGCGGCGAACACTGAAGCTTTCTTT.

The chain carries TRBV5-1 and TRBJ1-1; possibly TRBD1 for D (6 bases). CDR3 length: 17 amino acids. CDR1 SGHRS and CDR2 YFSETQ come from the germline V gene. Trimming stripped 2 bases from V and 0 bases from J, with 17 bases between. The CDR3 loop reads CASSLTDSFNMNTEAFF. DNA for the CDR3: TGCGCCAGCAGCTTAACGGACAGCTTTAACATGAACACTGAAGCTTTCTTT.

The chain links TRBV6-6 to TRBJ2-1, with D possibly being TRBD1 (6 bases). The V gene lost 5 bases and the J gene lost 9 bases, with 14 bases spanning the gap. CDR3 length: 13 residues. Germline V lookup: CDR1 MNHNY, CDR2 SVGAGI (reference sequence). The CDR3 DNA reads TGTGCCAGCAGTGACAGGACCTTCGTTGAGCAGTTCTTC. The encoded protein is CASSDRTFVEQFF.

This rearrangement joins TRBV28 to TRBJ1-4; 10 positions match TRBD1. The CDR3 is 13 residues long. Per the germline V gene, CDR1 is MDHEN and CDR2 is SYDVKM. V was clipped by 8 bases and J by 8 bases; unmatched bases: 5. This CDR3 reads CASGGTGDEKLFF. The CDR3 nucleotides are TGTGCCAGCGGAGGGACAGGGGACGAAAAACTGTTTTTT. Using reference TRBV28 and TRBJ1-4 for the parts outside the CDR3, the full variable domain is DVKVTQSSRYLVKRTGEKVFLECVQDMDHENMFWYRQDPGLGLRLIYFSYDVKMKEKGDIPEGYSVSREKKERFSLILESASTNQTSMYLCASGGTGDEKLFFGSGTQLSVL.

The V and J genes are TRBV7-9 and TRBJ2-1; perhaps TRBD2 as D (5 bases). CDR3 length equals 13 residues. CDR1 is SEHNR and CDR2 is FQNEAQ in the germline V gene (reference sequence). V lost 5 bases and J 0 bases, leaving 5 bases between the germline ends. CDR3 region: CASSGSSYNEQFF. The CDR3 coding sequence is TGTGCCAGCAGCGGGAGCTCCTACAATGAGCAGTTCTTC.

Concerning this clone itself: The missing conserved phenylalanine or tryptophan at the end of this CDR3 makes a read error likely. Because the CDR3's place on the DNA is in doubt, the DNA is left out and the CDR3 is given as listed by TCRdb. The rearrangement uses TRBV7-2 and TRBJ1-2; the table's D call, TRBD1, has no DNA check behind it. Per germline, CDR1 SGHTA and CDR2 FQGNSA. Counting both end residues, the CDR3 totals 13 amino acids. The chain's CDR3 is CASSLDRAASVVI.

The chain recombines TRBV7-2 with TRBJ2-5; TRBD1 agrees at 8 bases. The CDR3 extends over 14 amino acids. Trimming removed 5 bases from V and 3 bases from J; junction bases left unmatched: 5. Germline CDR1 and CDR2: SGHTA and FQGNSA. The CDR3 region has the DNA TGTGCCAGCAGCCCGGGACAGGTGAAAGAGACCCAGTACTTC. As protein: CASSPGQVKETQYF.

J is TRBJ1-4 and V is TRBV15; TRBD1 matches 8 bases. The junction had 7 bases not matched to a gene; V was cut back by 3 bases and J by 10 bases. Germline V CDR1 and CDR2: LNHNV, YYDKDF (reference sequence). The CDR3 has 14 amino acids. For the CDR3, the DNA is TGTGCCACCAGCAGGGGTCAGGGGGCTGTAAAACTGTTTTTT. Translating it yields CATSRGQGAVKLFF.

This clone was observed a few times. This chain uses TRBV5-8 with TRBJ2-2; 7 nucleotides agree with TRBD2. The germline CDR1 and CDR2 sequences are SGHTS and YDEGEE. The CDR3 contains 16 residues. With V trimmed by 0 bases and J by 4 bases, 6 bases remained unmatched. In DNA form, the CDR3 reads TGTGCCAGCAGCTTGGGGGAGGGACGAGGCACCGGGGAGCTGTTTTTT. It encodes CASSLGEGRGTGELFF.